This T cell receptor beta chain was sequenced for a study of beta chain features in type 1 diabetes. Study conclusions and caveats: VDJ junctions in type 1 diabetes patients carried more deletions and fewer insertions. Significant though moderate, a shortening of TCRB CDR3s appeared in all four CD4+ subsets of Type 1 diabetes patients.

The investigators reverse transcribed all of the isolated RNA, so they sequenced expressed TCRB transcripts. Repertoires were generated with immunoSEQ multiplex PCR, while TCRdb's copy carries only in-frame clones and drops some. The repertoire has fewer than 350,000 clones, about 20% of them found once; the top ten carry around 0.044%. This clone was seen more than once but under ten times. Its antigen is currently unknown. Germline V lookup: CDR1 SEHNR, CDR2 FQNEAQ (reference sequence). The length of the CDR3 is 14 residues. V was shortened by 2 bases and J by 5 bases, with 13 bases between the two germline ends. Over 95% purity was reached by all sorted populations.

The receptor comes from a woman under 30 in good health. Sequences were obtained from naive CD4+ T cells from blood. The rearrangement uses TRBV7-9 and TRBJ2-7; D remains ambiguous. Here the CDR3 reads CASSLKQSVNEQYF. CDR3 DNA: TGTGCCAGCAGCTTAAAACAGAGTGTGAACGAGCAGTACTTC.